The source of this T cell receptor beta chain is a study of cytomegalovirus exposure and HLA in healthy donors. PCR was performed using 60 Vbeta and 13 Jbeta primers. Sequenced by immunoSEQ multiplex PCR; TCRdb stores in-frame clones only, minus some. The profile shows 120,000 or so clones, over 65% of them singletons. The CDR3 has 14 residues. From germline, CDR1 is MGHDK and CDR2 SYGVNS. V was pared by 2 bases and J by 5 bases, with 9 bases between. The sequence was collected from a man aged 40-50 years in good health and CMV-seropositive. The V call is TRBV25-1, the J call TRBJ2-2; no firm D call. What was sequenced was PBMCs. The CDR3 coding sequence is TGTGCCAGCAGTGAACGACTCCGAACCGGGGAGCTGTTTTTT. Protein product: CASSERLRTGELFF.